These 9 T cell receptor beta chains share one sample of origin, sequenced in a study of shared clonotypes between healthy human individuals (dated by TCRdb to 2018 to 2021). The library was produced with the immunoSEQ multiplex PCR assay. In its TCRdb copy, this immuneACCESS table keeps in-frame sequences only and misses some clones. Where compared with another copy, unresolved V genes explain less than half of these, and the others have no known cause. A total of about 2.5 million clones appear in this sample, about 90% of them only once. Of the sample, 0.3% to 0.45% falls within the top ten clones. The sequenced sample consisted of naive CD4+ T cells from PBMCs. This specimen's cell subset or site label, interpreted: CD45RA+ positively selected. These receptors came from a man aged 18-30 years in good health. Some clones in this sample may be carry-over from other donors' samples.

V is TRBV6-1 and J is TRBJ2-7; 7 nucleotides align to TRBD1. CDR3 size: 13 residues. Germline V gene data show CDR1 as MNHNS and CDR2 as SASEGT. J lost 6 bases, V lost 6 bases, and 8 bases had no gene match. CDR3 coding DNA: TGTGCCAGCAGCCGACAGGGCTTGGCCGAGCAGTACTTC. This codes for CASSRQGLAEQYF.

Here the CDR3 reads CSVASGRAYNEQFF. Here the CDR3 DNA reads TGCAGCGTAGCTAGCGGGCGAGCCTACAATGAGCAGTTCTTC. The rearrangement joins TRBV29-1 to TRBJ2-1, with TRBD2 matching over 8 bases. The CDR3 has 14 amino acids. The germline gives CDR1 SQVTM, CDR2 ANQGSEA. J lost 2 bases, V lost 6 bases, and 6 bases had no gene match.

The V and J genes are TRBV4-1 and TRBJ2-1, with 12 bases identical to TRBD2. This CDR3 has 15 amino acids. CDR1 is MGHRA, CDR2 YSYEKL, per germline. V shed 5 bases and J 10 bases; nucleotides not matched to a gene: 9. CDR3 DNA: TGCGCCAGCAGCGACAGACTAGCGGGAGAGGAGGAGCAGTTCTTC. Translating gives CASSDRLAGEEEQFF.

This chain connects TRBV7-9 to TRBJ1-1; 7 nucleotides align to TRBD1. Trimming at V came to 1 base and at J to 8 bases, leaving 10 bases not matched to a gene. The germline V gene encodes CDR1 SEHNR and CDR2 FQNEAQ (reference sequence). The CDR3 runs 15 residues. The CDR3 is CASSLDIGPRGEAFF. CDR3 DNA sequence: TGTGCCAGCAGCTTAGATATCGGTCCCAGGGGGGAAGCTTTCTTT.

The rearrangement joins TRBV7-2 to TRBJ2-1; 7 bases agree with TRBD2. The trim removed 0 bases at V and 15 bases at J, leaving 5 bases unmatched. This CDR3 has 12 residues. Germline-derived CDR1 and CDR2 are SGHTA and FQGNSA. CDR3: CASSLAGGVGFF. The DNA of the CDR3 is TGTGCCAGCAGCTTAGCTGGGGGGGTGGGGTTCTTC. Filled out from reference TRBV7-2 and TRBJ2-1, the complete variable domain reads GAGVSQSPSNKVTEKGKDVELRCDPISGHTALYWYRQSLGQGLEFLIYFQGNSAPDKSGLPSDRFSAERTGGSVSTLTIQRTQQEDSAVYLCASSLAGGVGFFGPGTRLTVL.

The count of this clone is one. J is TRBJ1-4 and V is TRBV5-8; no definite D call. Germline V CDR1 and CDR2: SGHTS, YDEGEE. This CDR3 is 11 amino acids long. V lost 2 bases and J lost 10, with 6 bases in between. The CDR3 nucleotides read TGTGCCAGCAGCTTAATGGGAAAACTGTTTTTT. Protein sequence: CASSLMGKLFF.

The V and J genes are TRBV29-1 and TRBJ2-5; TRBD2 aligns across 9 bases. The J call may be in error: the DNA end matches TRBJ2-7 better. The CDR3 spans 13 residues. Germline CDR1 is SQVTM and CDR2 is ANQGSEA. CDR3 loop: CSADSGSSNEQYF. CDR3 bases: TGCAGCGCCGATAGCGGGAGTTCCAACGAGCAGTACTTC.

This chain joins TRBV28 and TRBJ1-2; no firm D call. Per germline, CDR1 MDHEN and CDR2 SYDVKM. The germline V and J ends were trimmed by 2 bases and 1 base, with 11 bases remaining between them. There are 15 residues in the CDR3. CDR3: CASSLSIVINYGYTF. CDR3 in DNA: TGTGCCAGCAGTTTAAGTATCGTTATTAACTATGGCTACACCTTC.

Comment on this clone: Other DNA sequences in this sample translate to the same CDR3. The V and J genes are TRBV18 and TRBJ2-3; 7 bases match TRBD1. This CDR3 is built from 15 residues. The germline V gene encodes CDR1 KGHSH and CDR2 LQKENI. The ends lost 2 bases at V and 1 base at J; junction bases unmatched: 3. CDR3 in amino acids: CASSPDRVGTDTQYF. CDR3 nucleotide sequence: TGTGCCAGCTCACCAGACAGGGTGGGCACAGATACGCAGTATTTT.